A single sample gave rise to the 14 T cell receptor beta chains below, sequenced in a study of blood T cell repertoires in COVID-19. Clones were read by immunoSEQ multiplex PCR, and TCRdb kept only the in-frame ones, dropping some. The sample carries roughly 240,000 clones, approximately 90% recorded once. The sequenced material came from PBMCs or T cells enriched from blood (not recorded which). These receptors all stem from a man in his fifties or sixties who had been exposed to COVID-19.

The rearrangement links TRBV27 to TRBJ1-1, with TRBD1 matching 9 bases. Germline V CDR1 and CDR2: MNHEY, SMNVEV (reference sequence). J gave up 2 bases and V 5 bases, and 9 bases lay outside the gene matches. The CDR3 runs to 16 residues. CDR3 amino acids: CASSPGTGFANTEAFF. The DNA for the CDR3 is TGTGCCAGCAGTCCTGGGACAGGGTTTGCTAACACTGAAGCTTTCTTT.

The chain recombines TRBV7-8 with TRBJ1-2; a possible D gene is TRBD1 (6 bases). CDR1 is SGHVS, CDR2 FQNEAQ, per germline. The CDR3 covers 14 residues. Trimming shortened V by 1 base and J by 4 bases, and 10 bases separated the two germline ends. This chain's CDR3 is CASSLDRARYGYTF. Here the CDR3 DNA reads TGTGCCAGCAGCTTAGACAGGGCGCGCTATGGCTACACCTTC.

This clone was recorded only once. The genes are TRBV7-2 and TRBJ1-3; 9 bases match TRBD1. The CDR3 covers 17 residues. CDR1 is SGHTA, CDR2 FQGNSA, per germline. V gave up 2 bases and J gave up 0 bases; unmatched junction bases: 5. The CDR3 region is CASSLRQGGTSGNTIYF. DNA for the CDR3: TGTGCCAGCAGCTTACGACAGGGGGGGACCTCTGGAAACACCATATATTTT. The variable domain in full, completed from reference TRBV7-2 and TRBJ1-3, reads GAGVSQSPSNKVTEKGKDVELRCDPISGHTALYWYRQSLGQGLEFLIYFQGNSAPDKSGLPSDRFSAERTGGSVSTLTIQRTQQEDSAVYLCASSLRQGGTSGNTIYFGEGSWLTVV.

This clone was counted a few times. V is TRBV9 and J is TRBJ2-1; 7 bases are a match to TRBD2. Per germline, CDR1 SGDLS and CDR2 YYNGEE. The J segment lost 1 base and the V segment lost 2 bases, leaving 6 bases of the junction unmatched. This CDR3 has 16 amino acids. CDR3 sequence (DNA): TGTGCCAGCAGCGTCTCACTAGCGCAATCCTACAATGAGCAGTTCTTC. Translated: CASSVSLAQSYNEQFF.

This clone appeared once. The chain uses TRBV20-1 and TRBJ1-5; D call uncertain. This CDR3 contains 11 residues. Deletions cut 6 bases from V and 11 bases from J, with 14 bases between. Per the germline V gene, CDR1 is DFQATT and CDR2 is SNEGSKA (reference sequence). CDR3 DNA: TGCAGTGCCGCGAGCCCGCTGGCCCAGCATTTT. Amino acid sequence: CSAASPLAQHF.

A single count supports this clone. The chain recombines TRBV4-1 with TRBJ2-1; no firm D call. Germline CDR1 and CDR2: MGHRA and YSYEKL. CDR3 length: 15 residues. The V gene lost 0 bases and the J gene lost 10 bases, with 16 bases spanning the gap. CDR3: CASSQDSSGFREQFF. In DNA, the CDR3 is TGCGCCAGCAGCCAAGATTCGTCCGGTTTCAGGGAGCAGTTCTTC.

This rearrangement joins TRBV5-4 to TRBJ2-3, with 9 positions matching TRBD2. CDR3 size: 15 residues. The V gene end was trimmed by 2 bases and the J gene end by 3 bases; junction bases not matched to a gene: 4. Per germline, CDR1 SGHNT and CDR2 YYREEE (reference sequence). The CDR3, as DNA: TGTGCCAGCAGCTTTAGCGGGAGTTGGACAGATACGCAGTATTTT. Protein sequence: CASSFSGSWTDTQYF.

The CDR3 region has the DNA TGTGCCAGCAGCTCTTACATATCTAGCACAGATACGCAGTATTTT. Protein: CASSSYISSTDTQYF. This chain connects TRBV5-4 to TRBJ2-3, with D unresolved. The V end lost 3 bases, the J end lost 0 bases, and 11 bases lay between the germline ends. The CDR3 sequence is 15 residues long. Germline loops: CDR1 SGHNT, CDR2 YYREEE (reference sequence).

The chain employs TRBV4-2 and TRBJ1-3; possibly TRBD1 for D (5 bases). Germline V gives CDR1 LGHNA, CDR2 YNFKEQ. The CDR3 contains 13 residues. V dropped 1 base and J dropped 11 bases, with 12 bases sitting between them. CDR3 sequence (DNA): TGTGCCAGCAGCCAAGGCAGGGCGGACGCCATATATTTT. Its translation: CASSQGRADAIYF.

This clone was seen more than once but under ten times. The V and J genes are TRBV10-3 and TRBJ2-7; TRBD1 aligns across 8 bases. This CDR3 is built from 13 residues. The germline V gene has CDR1 ENHRY and CDR2 SYGVKD. V dropped 4 bases and J dropped 7; count of bases not matched to a gene: 6. The CDR3 loop reads CAISGGRGHEQYF. The CDR3 DNA sequence: TGTGCCATCAGTGGAGGCAGGGGGCATGAGCAGTACTTC.

The V gene is TRBV29-1, the J gene TRBJ1-2; a weak D match, TRBD1 (5 bases). V was trimmed by 6 bases and J by 8 bases, leaving 10 bases between them. Germline-derived CDR1 and CDR2 are SQVTM and ANQGSEA. This CDR3 is built from 10 residues. The CDR3 sequence: CSVFTGGYTF. The CDR3 nucleotides read TGCAGCGTATTTACAGGAGGCTACACCTTC.

The chain joins TRBV4-1 to TRBJ1-2; D gene unclear. The V end lost 0 bases, the J end lost 5 bases, and 4 bases lay between the germline ends. Germline values: CDR1 MGHRA, CDR2 YSYEKL. The CDR3 is 12 amino acids. CDR3 sequence: CASSQDRYGYTF. CDR3 bases: TGCGCCAGCAGCCAAGATCGTTATGGCTACACCTTC.

This chain connects TRBV28 to TRBJ2-5; TRBD2 aligns across 7 bases. The CDR3 has 15 residues. V shed 3 bases and J 5 bases; nucleotides not matched to a gene: 9. The germline CDR1 and CDR2 sequences are MDHEN and SYDVKM. The CDR3: CASSFPGEGSETQYF. In DNA form, the CDR3 reads TGTGCCAGCAGTTTCCCGGGGGAGGGATCGGAGACCCAGTACTTC.

The chain carries TRBV11-3 and TRBJ1-1; D is unclear. The CDR3 is 13 residues long. Trimming cost V 0 bases and J 8 bases, with 10 bases left between them. CDR1 is SGHNT and CDR2 is YENEEA in the germline V gene. The CDR3 DNA sequence: TGTGCCAGCAGCTTAGATTACGGGTGGGAAGCTTTCTTT. Its translation is CASSLDYGWEAFF.